The next 18 T cell receptor beta chains were all read from a single sample in a study of shared clonotypes between healthy human individuals. Naive CD8 cells lacked CD45RO, underwent positive selection for CCR7 and left out terminally differentiated effector memory CD45RA+ cells. Generated by immunoSEQ multiplex PCR, the TCRdb table keeps only in-frame clones and is missing some. Of under 850,000 clones in the sample, 90% to 95% were seen once. Sequencing was carried out using naive CD8+ T cells sorted from blood. These receptors were collected from a man between 25 and 39 years old in good health.

This chain connects TRBV29-1 to TRBJ1-3; a weak D match, TRBD1 (5 bases). V was shortened by 4 bases and J by 0 bases, with 16 bases between the two germline ends. Germline CDR1 reads SQVTM; CDR2 reads ANQGSEA. This CDR3 region has 16 residues. DNA of the CDR3: TGCAGCGTTGTATTGCAGGCGGACAACTCTGGAAACACCATATATTTT. Its translation is CSVVLQADNSGNTIYF.

The J gene is TRBJ2-6, the V gene TRBV29-1, with a tentative D call TRBD1 (6 bases). The length of the CDR3 is 16 residues. Between the trimmed V and J ends, which lost 5 bases and 0 bases, there was a span of 14 bases. The germline V gene encodes CDR1 SQVTM and CDR2 ANQGSEA. CDR3 DNA: TGCAGCGTTCATGGGACACCCAGCTCTGGGGCCAACGTCCTGACTTTC. Residues: CSVHGTPSSGANVLTF.

The J gene is TRBJ2-1, the V gene TRBV10-3; the match to TRBD2 covers 10 bases. The CDR3 contains 14 residues. Germline CDR1 is ENHRY and CDR2 is SYGVKD. V was pared by 6 bases and J by 6 bases, with 5 bases of the junction left unmatched. CDR3 nucleotides: TGTGCCATCAGCCGGACTAGCGGCCTCAATGAGCAGTTCTTC. Amino acids: CAISRTSGLNEQFF.

For the CDR3, the DNA is TGCAGCGTTAATATCCCAATTAGCCGTTACACAGATACGCAGTATTTT. Translating gives CSVNIPISRYTDTQYF. The chain employs TRBV29-1 and TRBJ2-3; D gene ambiguous. The length of the CDR3 is 16 residues. Trimming left V 5 bases short and J 2 bases short, with 20 bases between. From germline, CDR1 is SQVTM and CDR2 ANQGSEA.

The CDR3 here is CASSPTNTEAFF. The CDR3 bases are TGTGCCAGCAGCCCTACGAACACTGAAGCTTTCTTT. The V call is TRBV7-8, the J call TRBJ1-1; D is unclear. This CDR3 comprises 12 residues. V dropped 5 bases and J dropped 1 base, with 5 bases sitting between them. Germline values: CDR1 SGHVS, CDR2 FQNEAQ.

This clone appeared a single time. The chain employs TRBV7-9 and TRBJ2-2; D may be TRBD2 (5 bases). CDR1 SEHNR and CDR2 FQNEAQ come from the germline V gene (reference sequence). The V gene lost 8 bases and the J gene lost 5 bases, with 18 bases spanning the gap. The CDR3 is 15 amino acids. As DNA, the CDR3 is TGTGCCAGCCCTCTAGGTCGAGGGTCGACCGGGGAGCTGTTTTTT. It encodes CASPLGRGSTGELFF.

V usage is TRBV7-2 and J usage is TRBJ2-3; D is unresolved. This CDR3 region has 17 residues. V was cut by 5 bases and J by 2 bases, with 20 bases left in between. CDR1 and CDR2 from the germline V gene are SGHTA and FQGNSA. CDR3 in DNA: TGTGCCAGCAGCCCGCCCCTGAGGCTAGGAGACACAGATACGCAGTATTTT. This codes for CASSPPLRLGDTDTQYF.

This chain connects TRBV28 to TRBJ2-1, with D perhaps matching TRBD1 (5 bases). Per the germline V gene, CDR1 is MDHEN and CDR2 is SYDVKM. The CDR3 spans 18 residues. V lost 4 bases and J 2 bases, leaving 21 bases between the germline ends. CDR3 nucleotides: TGTGCCAGCAGTTCTAACAGGAATCGTTCGGTACCCTACAATGAGCAGTTCTTC. This translates into CASSSNRNRSVPYNEQFF. The whole variable domain, remainder taken from reference TRBV28 and TRBJ2-1, is DVKVTQSSRYLVKRTGEKVFLECVQDMDHENMFWYRQDPGLGLRLIYFSYDVKMKEKGDIPEGYSVSREKKERFSLILESASTNQTSMYLCASSSNRNRSVPYNEQFFGPGTRLTVL.

In this sample, this clone turned up once. The CDR3 nucleotides are TGTGCCTGGAGTTCAGAGACCTACTATGGCTACACCTTC. Translation: CAWSSETYYGYTF. The chain couples TRBV30 to TRBJ1-2, with D hard to call. The germline V gene has CDR1 GTSNPN and CDR2 SVGIG (reference sequence). The CDR3 contains 13 residues. Trimming stripped 2 bases from V and 3 bases from J, with 10 bases between. Looking up the rest from reference TRBV30 and TRBJ1-2 gives the full variable domain: SQTIHQWPATLVQPVGSPLSLECTVEGTSNPNLYWYRQAAGRGLQLLFYSVGIGQISSEVPQNLSASRPQDRQFILSSKKLLLSDSGFYLCAWSSETYYGYTFGSGTRLTVV.

This clone was seen only once. The sample has other DNA sequences that encode this CDR3 too. The chain employs TRBV9 and TRBJ2-1, with D unclear. CDR3 length: 12 amino acids. The germline V gene has CDR1 SGDLS and CDR2 YYNGEE. V was clipped by 2 bases and J by 4 bases, with 4 bases between them. The CDR3 reads CASSVGYNEQFF. In nucleotides, the CDR3 is TGTGCCAGCAGCGTCGGGTACAATGAGCAGTTCTTC.

The V gene is TRBV29-1, the J gene TRBJ2-1, with a tentative D call TRBD1 (5 bases). The CDR3 is made up of 12 amino acids. The germline V and J ends were trimmed by 5 bases and 8 bases, with 13 bases remaining between them. The V gene's germline CDR1 is SQVTM and CDR2 ANQGSEA. The CDR3 is CSVRKGIDEQFF. The CDR3 DNA reads TGCAGCGTTCGGAAGGGGATAGATGAGCAGTTCTTC.

V gene TRBV4-1 combines with J gene TRBJ1-1; D call uncertain. The germline V gene encodes CDR1 MGHRA and CDR2 YSYEKL. The V gene lost 1 base and the J gene lost 5 bases, with 5 bases spanning the gap. The CDR3 loop spans 12 amino acids. Written as DNA, the CDR3 is TGCGCCAGCAGCCAAGCCCGGACTGAAGCTTTCTTT. Translated, it gives CASSQARTEAFF.

This chain joins TRBV6-5 and TRBJ2-1, with D hard to call. V was shortened by 5 bases and J by 12 bases, with 11 bases between the two germline ends. This CDR3 contains 11 residues. CDR1 is MNHEY and CDR2 is SVGAGI in the germline V gene. CDR3 in DNA: TGTGCCAGCAGTGAGGCCGGCCGGCAGTTCTTC. Amino acids: CASSEAGRQFF.

This chain uses TRBV5-1 with TRBJ2-1, with 11 bases that match TRBD2. This CDR3 spans 17 amino acids. The J segment lost 6 bases and the V segment lost 1 base, leaving 9 bases of the junction unmatched. Germline V gene lookup returns CDR1 SGHRS and CDR2 YFSETQ. DNA of the CDR3: TGCGCCAGCAGCTTGCTACTAGCGGGAGCGATGGGCAATGAGCAGTTCTTC. Protein: CASSLLLAGAMGNEQFF.

This chain links TRBV10-1 with TRBJ2-5; D uncertain. This CDR3 contains 12 residues. CDR1 and CDR2 from the germline V gene are WNHNN and SYGVQD (reference sequence). V lost 3 bases and J 2 bases, leaving 4 bases between the germline ends. The CDR3 sequence: CASSDVQETQYF. As DNA, the CDR3 is TGCGCCAGCAGTGACGTACAAGAGACCCAGTACTTC.

The V call is TRBV4-1, the J call TRBJ2-7, with unresolved D. The germline CDR1 and CDR2 sequences are MGHRA and YSYEKL. This CDR3 comprises 15 residues. The germline V and J ends were trimmed by 3 bases and 0 bases, with 12 bases remaining between them. CDR3 in amino acids: CASSQGVGFSYEQYF. As DNA, the CDR3 is TGCGCCAGCAGCCAGGGTGTAGGGTTCTCCTACGAGCAGTACTTC.

This chain uses TRBV10-2 with TRBJ2-1, with TRBD2 matching over 7 bases. Germline assignment: CDR1 WSHSY and CDR2 SAAADI. The CDR3 is 16 residues long. With 7 bases clipped from V and 0 bases from J, the junction kept 9 bases outside the gene matches. CDR3 DNA: TGCGCCAGCATTACTGGACTAGGCGGCTCCTACAATGAGCAGTTCTTC. It encodes CASITGLGGSYNEQFF.

The chain combines TRBV27 with TRBJ1-1; a possible D gene is TRBD1 (5 bases). The length of the CDR3 is 15 residues. Germline values: CDR1 MNHEY, CDR2 SMNVEV (reference sequence). Trimming removed 0 bases at V and 3 bases at J, with 11 bases between. The CDR3 region has the DNA TGTGCCAGCAGTTTATCGTCCGGGGGATACACTGAAGCTTTCTTT. This translates into CASSLSSGGYTEAFF.